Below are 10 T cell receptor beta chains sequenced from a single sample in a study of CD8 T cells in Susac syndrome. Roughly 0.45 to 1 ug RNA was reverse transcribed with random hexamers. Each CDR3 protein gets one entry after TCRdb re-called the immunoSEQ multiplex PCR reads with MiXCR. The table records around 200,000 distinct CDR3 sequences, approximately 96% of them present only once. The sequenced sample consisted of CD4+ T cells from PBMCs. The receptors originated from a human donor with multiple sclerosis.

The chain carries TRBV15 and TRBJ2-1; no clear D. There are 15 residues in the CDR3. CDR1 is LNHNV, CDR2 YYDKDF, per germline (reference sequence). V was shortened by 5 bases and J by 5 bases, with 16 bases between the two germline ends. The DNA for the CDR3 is TGTGCCACCAGCCCCTACTTAGGTTCCGACAATGAGCAGTTCTTC. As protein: CATSPYLGSDNEQFF.

CDR3 sequence (DNA): TGTGCCAGCAGTTACCGGTCTCAGGCCCCGTCTGGGGCCAACGTCCTGACTTTC. This translates into CASSYRSQAPSGANVLTF. The rearrangement joins TRBV6-5 to TRBJ2-6, with D unresolved. Trimming stripped 2 bases from V and 1 base from J, with 15 bases between. There are 18 residues in the CDR3. Germline V CDR1 and CDR2: MNHEY, SVGAGI.

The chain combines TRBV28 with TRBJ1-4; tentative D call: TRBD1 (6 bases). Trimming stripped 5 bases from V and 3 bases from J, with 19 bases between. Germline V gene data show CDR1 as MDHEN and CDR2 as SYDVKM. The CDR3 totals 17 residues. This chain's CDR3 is CASSKIQGKRANEKLFF. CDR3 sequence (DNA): TGTGCCAGCAGTAAAATCCAGGGGAAGAGAGCTAATGAAAAACTGTTTTTT.

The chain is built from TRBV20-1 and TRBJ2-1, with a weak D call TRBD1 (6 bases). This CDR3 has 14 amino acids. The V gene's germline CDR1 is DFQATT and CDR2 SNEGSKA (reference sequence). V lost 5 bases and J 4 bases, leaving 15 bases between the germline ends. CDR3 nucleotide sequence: TGCAGTGCTGGCCGGGACACGGGATACAATGAGCAGTTCTTC. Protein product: CSAGRDTGYNEQFF.

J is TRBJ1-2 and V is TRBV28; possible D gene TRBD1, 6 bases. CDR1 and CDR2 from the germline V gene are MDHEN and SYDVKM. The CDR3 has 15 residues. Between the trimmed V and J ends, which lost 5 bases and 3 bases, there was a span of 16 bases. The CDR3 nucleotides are TGTGCCAGCAGTCCGGGAGGACAGCCGTACTATGGCTACACCTTC. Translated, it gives CASSPGGQPYYGYTF.

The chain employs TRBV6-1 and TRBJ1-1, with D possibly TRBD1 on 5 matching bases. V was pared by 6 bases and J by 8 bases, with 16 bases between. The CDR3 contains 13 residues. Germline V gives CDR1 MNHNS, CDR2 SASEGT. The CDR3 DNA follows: TGTGCCAGCAGCCCTCCCGGGGGAGGGGAAGCTTTCTTT. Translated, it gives CASSPPGGGEAFF.

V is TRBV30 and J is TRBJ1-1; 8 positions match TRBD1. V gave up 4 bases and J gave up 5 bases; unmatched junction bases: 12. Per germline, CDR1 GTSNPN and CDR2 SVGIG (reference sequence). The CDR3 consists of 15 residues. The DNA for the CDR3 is TGTGCCTGGATTGGCCAGGGGGCGCTGGGGACTGAAGCTTTCTTT. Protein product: CAWIGQGALGTEAFF. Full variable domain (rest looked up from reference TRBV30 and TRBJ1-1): SQTIHQWPATLVQPVGSPLSLECTVEGTSNPNLYWYRQAAGRGLQLLFYSVGIGQISSEVPQNLSASRPQDRQFILSSKKLLLSDSGFYLCAWIGQGALGTEAFFGQGTRLTVV.

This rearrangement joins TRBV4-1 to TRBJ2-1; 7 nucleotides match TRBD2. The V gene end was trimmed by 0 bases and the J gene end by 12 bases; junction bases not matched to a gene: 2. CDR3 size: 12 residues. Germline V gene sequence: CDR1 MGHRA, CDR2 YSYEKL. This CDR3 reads CASSQETGGQFF. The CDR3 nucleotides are TGCGCCAGCAGCCAAGAGACGGGGGGGCAGTTCTTC.

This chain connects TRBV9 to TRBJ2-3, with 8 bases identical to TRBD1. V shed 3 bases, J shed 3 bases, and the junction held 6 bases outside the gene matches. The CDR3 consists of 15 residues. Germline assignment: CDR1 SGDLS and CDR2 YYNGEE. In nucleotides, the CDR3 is TGTGCCAGCAGCGGCAGGGGGCCGGGGACAGATACGCAGTATTTT. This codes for CASSGRGPGTDTQYF.

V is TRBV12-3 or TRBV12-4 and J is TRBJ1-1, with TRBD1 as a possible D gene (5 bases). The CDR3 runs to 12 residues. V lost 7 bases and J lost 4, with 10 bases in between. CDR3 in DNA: TGTGCCAGCAACGTCAGGGTCACTGAAGCTTTCTTT. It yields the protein CASNVRVTEAFF.